Shown below are 20 T cell receptor beta chains from a single sample sequenced in a study of blood T cell repertoires in COVID-19. This table comes from immunoSEQ multiplex PCR, and its TCRdb copy is limited to in-frame clones, with some not included. This table holds under 350,000 clones, 65% to 90% found once. What was sequenced was peripheral blood. The origin of the receptors is a human donor in a cohort sampled during active COVID-19.

The J gene is TRBJ2-5, the V gene TRBV18, with TRBD2 as a possible D gene (6 bases). V lost 3 bases and J lost 2, with 10 bases in between. Germline CDR1 KGHSH, CDR2 LQKENI. The CDR3 spans 14 residues. The CDR3 nucleotides are TGTGCCAGCTCACCCCGGGGGAGACAAGAGACCCAGTACTTC. As protein: CASSPRGRQETQYF.

The chain links TRBV6-5 to TRBJ1-1; no clear D gene. Looked up from germline, CDR1 is MNHEY and CDR2 is SVGAGI. The CDR3 has 14 amino acids. With 6 bases removed from V and 0 bases from J, the gap between germline ends came to 11 bases. DNA of the CDR3: TGTGCCAGCAGCTTACACCGCCTGAACACTGAAGCTTTCTTT. Its translation is CASSLHRLNTEAFF.

The table lists this clone with a few counts. The DNA of the CDR3 is TGCAGTGCTAGTTCCAGCGGGGGGACCTACGAGCAGTACTTC. Residues: CSASSSGGTYEQYF. This chain joins TRBV20-1 and TRBJ2-7, with 9 bases fitting TRBD2. CDR3 length: 14 amino acids. The V gene's germline CDR1 is DFQATT and CDR2 SNEGSKA (reference sequence). The ends lost 3 bases at V and 2 bases at J; junction bases unmatched: 5.

The chain employs TRBV10-2 and TRBJ1-5; D not resolved. Germline loops: CDR1 WSHSY, CDR2 SAAADI. CDR3 length: 13 residues. The germline V and J ends were trimmed by 7 bases and 1 base, with 8 bases remaining between them. DNA for the CDR3: TGCGCCAGCATGACAACGAGCAATCAGCCCCAGCATTTT. Encoded protein: CASMTTSNQPQHF.

The rearrangement links TRBV3-1 (or the pseudogene TRBV3-2) to TRBJ1-1; D possibly corresponds to TRBD1 (6 bases). CDR1 and CDR2 from the germline V gene are LGHDT and YNNKEL (reference sequence). The CDR3 totals 14 residues. The V and J ends lost 4 bases and 1 base respectively, with 10 bases between them. DNA for the CDR3: TGTGCCAGCAGCCGACAGGACTCGAACACTGAAGCTTTCTTT. Translating gives CASSRQDSNTEAFF.

The chain is built from TRBV4-1 and TRBJ1-1; maybe TRBD1 (6 bases). V was shortened by 4 bases and J by 6 bases, with 15 bases between the two germline ends. The length of the CDR3 is 14 residues. The V gene's germline CDR1 is MGHRA and CDR2 YSYEKL. Written as DNA, the CDR3 is TGCGCCAGCAGCCCAGTGGGGGCCGGGCCTGAAGCTTTCTTT. Encoded protein: CASSPVGAGPEAFF.

The rearrangement links TRBV7-9 to TRBJ2-1; TRBD2 matches 8 bases. V lost 2 bases and J lost 0; bases outside the gene matches: 6. Germline CDR1 reads SEHNR; CDR2 reads FQNEAQ (reference sequence). This CDR3 has 17 amino acids. The CDR3 coding sequence is TGTGCCAGCAGCTTATCCGGGGGGGTGAACTCCTACAATGAGCAGTTCTTC. This codes for CASSLSGGVNSYNEQFF.

The chain joins TRBV3-1 (or the pseudogene TRBV3-2) to TRBJ2-5; tentatively, D is TRBD2 (6 bases). The ends were cut back, 2 bases at V and 2 bases at J, with 12 bases in the middle. This CDR3 region has 15 residues. CDR1 and CDR2 (germline): LGHDT, YNNKEL (reference sequence). CDR3 bases: TGTGCCAGCAGCCAAAGGGGAGGCAGTCAAGAGACCCAGTACTTC. Encoded protein: CASSQRGGSQETQYF.

This chain uses TRBV4-1 with TRBJ1-2; D unresolved. V was clipped by 0 bases and J by 0 bases, with 8 bases between them. There are 15 residues in the CDR3. Germline V gene data show CDR1 as MGHRA and CDR2 as YSYEKL. The CDR3 DNA reads TGCGCCAGCAGCCAAGACCCCCAAACTAACTATGGCTACACCTTC. This gives the protein CASSQDPQTNYGYTF.

This clone was detected only a few times. The chain combines TRBV7-9 with TRBJ2-5; 8 positions match TRBD2. CDR1 and CDR2 (germline): SEHNR, FQNEAQ (reference sequence). This CDR3 region has 13 residues. The V segment lost 8 bases and the J segment 3 bases; nucleotides outside the gene matches: 5. Written as DNA, the CDR3 is TGTGCCAGCGGCAGAGCGGGAGAAGAGACCCAGTACTTC. Protein: CASGRAGEETQYF.

In its sample, this clone was seen a few times. The chain carries TRBV14 and TRBJ2-5; D gene uncertain. Germline V gene lookup returns CDR1 SGHDN and CDR2 FVKESK. The CDR3 consists of 13 residues. The V end was cut by 4 bases, the J end by 5 bases, with 11 bases between. The CDR3 DNA is TGTGCCAGCAGCCCCAACCTCCAGGAGACCCAGTACTTC. Translating gives CASSPNLQETQYF.

V and J are TRBV27 and TRBJ2-3, with 9 bases fitting TRBD1. The CDR3 contains 15 residues. Germline V gene lookup returns CDR1 MNHEY and CDR2 SMNVEV (reference sequence). The trim removed 8 bases at V and 3 bases at J, leaving 9 bases unmatched. CDR3 in amino acids: CASRITGGRTDTQYF. CDR3 bases: TGTGCCAGCCGAATTACAGGGGGCAGAACAGATACGCAGTATTTT.

The chain uses TRBV2 and TRBJ2-2, with TRBD1 matching over 7 bases. Germline V gene sequence: CDR1 SNHLY, CDR2 FYNNEI. The CDR3 consists of 13 residues. After removal of 5 bases from V and 5 bases from J, the junction contained 2 bases not matched to a gene. The CDR3 DNA follows: TGTGCCAGCAGTTTACAGGGGACCGGGGAGCTGTTTTTT. Its translation is CASSLQGTGELFF. The full variable domain, in which reference TRBV2 and TRBJ2-2 provide the parts outside the CDR3, is EPEVTQTPSHQVTQMGQEVILRCVPISNHLYFYWYRQILGQKVEFLVSFYNNEISEKSEIFDDQFSVERPDGSNFTLKIRSTKLEDSAMYFCASSLQGTGELFFGEGSRLTVL.

The CDR3 sequence is CASSLVNAENTGELFF. The CDR3 nucleotides read TGTGCCAGCAGCTTAGTTAATGCGGAGAACACCGGGGAGCTGTTTTTT. V and J are TRBV7-6 and TRBJ2-2, with D uncertain. The CDR3 contains 16 residues. The V gene's germline CDR1 is SGHVS and CDR2 FNYEAQ. V lost 1 base and J 1 base, leaving 10 bases between the germline ends.

The J gene is TRBJ2-1, the V gene TRBV6-5; TRBD1 matches at 7 bases. The germline CDR1 and CDR2 sequences are MNHEY and SVGAGI. CDR3 length: 15 amino acids. Losses at the gene ends were 6 bases for V and 0 bases for J; bases not matched to a gene: 5. CDR3 bases: TGTGCCAGCAGCCCGGACAGGAGCTCCTACAATGAGCAGTTCTTC. Translating it yields CASSPDRSSYNEQFF.

This clone was recorded only once. The J gene is TRBJ2-3, the V gene TRBV25-1; weak D call: TRBD2 (6 bases). Trimming shortened V by 10 bases and J by 2 bases, and 19 bases separated the two germline ends. This CDR3 is built from 15 residues. The germline V gene has CDR1 MGHDK and CDR2 SYGVNS. In DNA form, the CDR3 reads TGTGCCACCACTCTTAGGGGAGGCAACACAGATACGCAGTATTTT. Protein: CATTLRGGNTDTQYF.

The rearrangement links TRBV5-4 to TRBJ2-3; TRBD2 matches 7 bases. The V gene's germline CDR1 is SGHNT and CDR2 YYREEE (reference sequence). The CDR3 totals 14 residues. After removal of 4 bases from V and 6 bases from J, the junction contained 8 bases not matched to a gene. CDR3 coding DNA: TGTGCCAGCAGCCTTGGTCGAGCGGGGGATACGCAGTATTTT. Protein product: CASSLGRAGDTQYF. Full variable domain (missing parts from reference TRBV5-4 and TRBJ2-3): ETGVTQSPTHLIKTRGQQVTLRCSSQSGHNTVSWYQQALGQGPQFIFQYYREEENGRGNFPPRFSGLQFPNYSSELNVNALELDDSALYLCASSLGRAGDTQYFGPGTRLTVL.

V usage is TRBV6-1 and J usage is TRBJ1-5; perhaps TRBD1 as D (5 bases). The CDR3 length is 16 residues. Trimming took off 0 bases at V and 7 bases at J, with 16 bases between the two ends. In germline, CDR1 is MNHNS, CDR2 SASEGT. CDR3 sequence: CASSEALFRGNQPQHF. The CDR3 region has the DNA TGTGCCAGCAGTGAAGCGTTGTTCCGGGGGAACCAGCCCCAGCATTTT.

The V and J genes are TRBV5-1 and TRBJ2-2, with D unresolved. The CDR3 covers 16 residues. The V end was cut by 0 bases, the J end by 5 bases, with 14 bases between. Germline V CDR1 and CDR2: SGHRS, YFSETQ. CDR3 amino acids: CASSLVDFMITGELFF. The CDR3 DNA sequence: TGCGCCAGCAGCTTGGTAGACTTCATGATTACCGGGGAGCTGTTTTTT.

The rearrangement uses TRBV7-8 and TRBJ2-5; D is possibly TRBD2 (6 bases). The ends were cut back, 1 base at V and 4 bases at J, with 13 bases in the middle. CDR1 is SGHVS, CDR2 FQNEAQ, per germline. The CDR3 contains 15 residues. The CDR3 sequence is CASSLEEYSGETQYF. The CDR3 DNA is TGTGCCAGCAGCTTAGAGGAGTATAGCGGAGAGACCCAGTACTTC.